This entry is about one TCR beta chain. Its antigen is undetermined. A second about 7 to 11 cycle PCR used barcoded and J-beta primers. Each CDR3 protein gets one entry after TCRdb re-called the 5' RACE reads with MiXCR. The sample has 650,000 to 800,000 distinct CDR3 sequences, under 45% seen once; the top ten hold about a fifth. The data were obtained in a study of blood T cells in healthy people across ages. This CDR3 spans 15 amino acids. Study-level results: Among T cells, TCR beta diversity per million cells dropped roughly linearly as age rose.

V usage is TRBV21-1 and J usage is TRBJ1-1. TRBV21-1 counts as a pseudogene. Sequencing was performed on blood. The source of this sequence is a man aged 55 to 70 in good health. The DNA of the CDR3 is TGTGCCAGCAGCAAAGCTGCGGAAATGGACACTGAAGCTTTCTTT. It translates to CASSKAAEMDTEAFF.